Described below is a single T cell receptor (beta chain) sequence and its context. The sample originates from a study of technical replicates of blood from a few donors. This CDR3 spans 14 amino acids. V was clipped by 5 bases and J by 6 bases, with 16 bases between them. The germline V gene encodes CDR1 SEHNR and CDR2 FQNEAQ (reference sequence). TCRdb's table, derived via immunoSEQ multiplex PCR, lists solely in-frame clones and lacks some. Among about 84,000 clones listed, approximately 97% were seen once. The clonotype comes from a human donor in good health. The sample comprised T cells isolated from PBMCs. J is TRBJ1-2 and V is TRBV7-9; unclear D gene. The CDR3 sequence: CASSPWSSVDGYTF. The CDR3 DNA reads TGTGCCAGCAGCCCCTGGAGCTCAGTGGATGGCTACACCTTC.